This TCR beta chain was documented in a study of PD-1 blockade in classical Hodgkin lymphoma (dated by TCRdb to 2020 to 2022). For context, the study as a whole: Nivolumab dosing was 3 mg/kg intravenously every 2 weeks, continuing until either disease progression or unacceptable toxicity. A peripheral blood immune signature of response to PD-1 blockade in classical Hodgkin lymphoma was defined using TCR beta sequencing and CyTOF.

What the authors observed across the whole study: Patients starting nivolumab less than 1 year after ASCT had lower diversity and were excluded from later analyses to avoid confounding by immune reconstitution. Baseline diversity similar to that of newly diagnosed patients was observed in trial patients achieving complete response, whereas significantly lower diversity was observed in partial responders and progressors. A significant rise by C4D1 was seen in CD4+ but not CD8+ TCR diversity (p=0.0027 vs p=0.16), with the rise being most apparent in complete responders (p=0.02). Only a single clinical trial cohort was studied, and what caused the repertoire differences, possibly disease activity or prior therapy, remained undefined. Baseline TCR diversity was reported as lower in newly diagnosed patients than in healthy donors, and lower still in relapsed/refractory patients.

The Qiagen DNeasy kit was used to extract genomic DNA from unsorted PBMCs and from the negatively selected CD4+ and CD8+ fractions. Amplification of TCR beta CDR3 regions was done by immunoSEQ multiplex PCR with primers that anneal to V and J segments. Amplification bias was minimized using a synthetic immune receptor repertoire, and residual bias was removed computationally after sequencing. Per the authors' processing: Custom Python scripts were used to quantify repertoire diversity as the Shannon entropy index. The unsorted, CD4+ and CD8+ repertoires were each analyzed separately, with the exception of combined analyses, where CD4+ and CD8+ sequences were merged in silico. A clone was considered expanded if an increase in frequency of at least 2-fold after treatment relative to C1D1 was found, and a pseudocount of 0.5 was applied to clones undetected at baseline. Clones with 0 or 1 copy at C1D1 were classified as singleton clones, and clones with 2 or more copies were classified as non-singleton clones. Clones expanded in unsorted samples were annotated as CD4+, CD8+ or unknown by matching protein sequences in sorted samples from the same patient. Wilcoxon tests were applied to paired samples to test diversity changes from C1D1 to C4D1. The source is immuneACCESS, and TCRdb retained only in-frame sequences with V and J called. Part of the clones is not carried over; for the studies checked, unresolved V genes explain less than half of this, and the remainder is unexplained. That table gives V, J and clone size, and the DNA gave D and trimming. For this sample there are approximately 10,000 clones; 74% appear just once. The top ten constitute about 4% of the sample.

The time point label, as the study defines it: cycle 1 day 1 (C1D1), immediately before nivolumab initiation. Every trial patient had relapsed after autologous stem cell transplantation, and cohorts A, B and C differed in prior brentuximab vedotin exposure. CD4+ T cells were purified from thawed PBMCs by magnetic negative selection with a Miltenyi CD4+ T cell isolation kit. The trial cohort comprised 56 patients with relapsed/refractory classical Hodgkin lymphoma whose best overall responses were complete response, partial response or progressive disease. Single-agent nivolumab was administered to trial patients in the multi-cohort phase II CheckMate 205 trial. An independent review committee assessed best overall response by applying the 2007 International Working Group response criteria. PBMCs from the trial were collected at three points: immediately before nivolumab initiation (C1D1), and during therapy at cycle 2 day 1 and cycle 4 day 1. Peripheral blood was collected in 8 mL Vacutainer Cell Preparation Tubes, from which PBMCs were isolated by centrifugation and then cryopreserved. Purified CD4+ and CD8+ fractions were generated only in cases for which an additional PBMC sample was available. Magnetically labelled cells were depleted on LS columns in a quadroMACS separator, and the flow-through was collected as the purified fraction.

This clone has a single count. Its antigen specificity is not known. Base qualities are not provided; no much larger clone lies one nucleotide away. The junction shows trimming of 6 bases on V and 0 bases on J, and the gene matches do not reach 4 bases of it. From the cysteine up to the phenylalanine, the CDR3 has a length of 15 residues. The kept DNA is CDR3 alone, 45 bases in frame from the first base. From the germline V gene, CDR1 is MNHNS and CDR2 is SASEGT. The specimen was CD4+ T cells from blood, collected at baseline. The rearranged segments are TRBV6-1 and TRBJ1-3; TRBD1 fits 8 bases in the junction. The TCR was taken from a human donor with classical Hodgkin lymphoma. CDR3 region: CASRYTGGSGNTIYF. The DNA sequence is given as TGTGCCAGCAGATACACAGGGGGCTCTGGAAACACCATATATTTT.